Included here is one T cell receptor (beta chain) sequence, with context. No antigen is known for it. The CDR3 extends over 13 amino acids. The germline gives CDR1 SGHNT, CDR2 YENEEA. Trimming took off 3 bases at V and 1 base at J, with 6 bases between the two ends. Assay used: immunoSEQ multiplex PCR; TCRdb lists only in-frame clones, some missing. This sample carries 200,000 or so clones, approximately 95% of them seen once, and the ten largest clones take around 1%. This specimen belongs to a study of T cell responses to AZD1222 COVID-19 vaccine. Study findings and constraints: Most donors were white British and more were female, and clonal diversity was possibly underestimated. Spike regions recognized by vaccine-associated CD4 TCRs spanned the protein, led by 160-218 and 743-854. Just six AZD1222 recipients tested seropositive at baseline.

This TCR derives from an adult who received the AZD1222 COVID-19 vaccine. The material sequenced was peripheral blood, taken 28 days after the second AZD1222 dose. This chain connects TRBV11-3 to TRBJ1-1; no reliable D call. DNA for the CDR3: TGTGCCAGCAGCTTTGGGGAGAACACTGAAGCTTTCTTT. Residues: CASSFGENTEAFF.